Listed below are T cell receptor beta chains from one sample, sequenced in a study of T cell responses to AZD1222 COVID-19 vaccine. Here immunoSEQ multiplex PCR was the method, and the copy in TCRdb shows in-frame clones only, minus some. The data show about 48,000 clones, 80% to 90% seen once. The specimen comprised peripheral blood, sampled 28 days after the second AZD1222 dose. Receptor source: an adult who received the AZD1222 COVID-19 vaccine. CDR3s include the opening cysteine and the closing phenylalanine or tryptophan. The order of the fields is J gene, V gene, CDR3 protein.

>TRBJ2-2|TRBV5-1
CASSFRGGTTGELFF
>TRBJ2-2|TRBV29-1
CSVEVLAGPNTGELFF
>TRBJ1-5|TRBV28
CASSLSQGAGQPQHF
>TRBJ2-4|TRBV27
CASSLMGAAKNIQYF
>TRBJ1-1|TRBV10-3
CAISRQGADTEAFF
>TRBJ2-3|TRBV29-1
CSVLTRYSTDTQYF
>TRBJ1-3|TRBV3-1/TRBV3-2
CASSQVQGTGNTIYF
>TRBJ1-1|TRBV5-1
CASSHGGATEAFF
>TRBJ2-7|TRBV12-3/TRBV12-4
CASSLNRDNEQYF
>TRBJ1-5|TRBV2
CAAALGGHPNQPQHF
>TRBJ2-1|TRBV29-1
CSANEQFF
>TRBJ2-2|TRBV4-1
CASSQERNTGELFF
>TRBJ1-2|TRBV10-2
CASSSDRGYGYTF
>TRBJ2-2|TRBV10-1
CASSEGSGELFF
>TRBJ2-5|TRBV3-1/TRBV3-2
CASSQETQYF
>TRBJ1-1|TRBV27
CASSLDRGNTEAFF
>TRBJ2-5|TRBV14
CASSQGGQASGTQYF